Included here is one T cell receptor beta chain sequence, with context. This record comes from a study of cytomegalovirus exposure and HLA in healthy donors. With 4 bases clipped from V and 8 bases from J, the junction kept 15 bases outside the gene matches. This CDR3 has 16 amino acids. CDR1 is SGHDT, CDR2 YYEEEE, per germline. This PCR relied on a set of 60 Vbeta primers and 13 Jbeta primers. Authors' analysis steps: In a later analysis, roughly 10 million of some 80 million unique beta chains occurred in at least two donors. Data came from immunoSEQ multiplex PCR; TCRdb stores just in-frame clones and leaves some out. That table supplies the V and J calls and clone size; D and trimming were determined from the DNA. The sample contains fewer than 150,000 clones, roughly 80% of which appear only once.

This sequence originates from a woman in her forties in good health and CMV-seropositive. The sample consisted of PBMCs. This chain links TRBV5-6 with TRBJ1-2; TRBD1 aligns across 9 bases. The chain's CDR3 is CASSAKFLTGGAGYTF. The CDR3 DNA follows: TGTGCCAGCAGCGCGAAATTCCTCACAGGGGGCGCCGGCTACACCTTC.